This T cell receptor (beta chain) emerged from a study of blood T cell repertoires in COVID-19. About the research overall: COVID-19 samples collected from the United States, Italy and Spain covered acute and convalescent phases. Sample material is recorded as cDNA or gDNA derived from T cells, B-cell-depleted T cells, or PBMCs.

The CDR3 is made up of 13 amino acids. V lost 5 bases to trimming and J lost 5 bases; unmatched junction nucleotides: 6. The germline CDR1 and CDR2 sequences are SQVTM and ANQGSEA. In the study's own analysis: Reference gene primer amplification in the assay estimated nucleated cell counts. Profiling relied on immunoSEQ multiplex PCR, and the TCRdb table lists in-frame clones only, not all of them. The V and J calls and the clone size are those of that table, but D and trimming were determined from the DNA. The sample holds roughly 230,000 clones, 80% to 85% seen once. The sample taken for sequencing was peripheral blood. This sequence originates from a man aged 50 or older with active or convalescent COVID-19. The chain links TRBV29-1 to TRBJ1-5, with 7 bases aligning to TRBD1. CDR3 coding DNA: TGCAGCGTTCAAGGGGGCAGGGATCAGCCCCAGCATTTT. This translates into CSVQGGRDQPQHF.